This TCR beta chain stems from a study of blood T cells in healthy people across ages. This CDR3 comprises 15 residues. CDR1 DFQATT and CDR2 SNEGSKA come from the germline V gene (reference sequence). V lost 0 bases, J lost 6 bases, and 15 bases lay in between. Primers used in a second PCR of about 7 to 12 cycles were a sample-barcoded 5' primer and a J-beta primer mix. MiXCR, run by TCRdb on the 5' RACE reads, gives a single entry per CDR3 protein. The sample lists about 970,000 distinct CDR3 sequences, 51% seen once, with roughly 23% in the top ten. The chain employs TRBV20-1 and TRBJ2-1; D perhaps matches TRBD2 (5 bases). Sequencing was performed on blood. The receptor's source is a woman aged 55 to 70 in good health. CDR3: CSARDQGGIRNEQFF. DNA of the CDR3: TGCAGTGCTAGAGACCAAGGAGGAATACGCAATGAGCAGTTCTTC.